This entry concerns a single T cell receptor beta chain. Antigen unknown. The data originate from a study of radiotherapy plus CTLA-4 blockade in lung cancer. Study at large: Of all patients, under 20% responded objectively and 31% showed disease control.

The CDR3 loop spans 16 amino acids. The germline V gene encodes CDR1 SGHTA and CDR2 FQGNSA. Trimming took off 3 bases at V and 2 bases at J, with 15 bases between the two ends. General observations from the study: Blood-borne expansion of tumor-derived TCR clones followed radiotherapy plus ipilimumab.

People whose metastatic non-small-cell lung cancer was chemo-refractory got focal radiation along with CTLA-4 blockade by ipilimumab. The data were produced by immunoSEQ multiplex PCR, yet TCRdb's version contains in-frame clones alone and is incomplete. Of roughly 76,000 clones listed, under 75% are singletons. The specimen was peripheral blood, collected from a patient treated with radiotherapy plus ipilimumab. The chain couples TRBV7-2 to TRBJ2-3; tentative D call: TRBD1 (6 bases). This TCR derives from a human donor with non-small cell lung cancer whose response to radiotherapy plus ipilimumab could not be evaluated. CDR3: CASSLGTRWITDTQYF. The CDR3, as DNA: TGTGCCAGCAGCTTGGGGACACGGTGGATCACAGATACGCAGTATTTT.